Listed here is a single TCR beta chain. Libraries were prepared by immunoSEQ multiplex PCR; TCRdb keeps only in-frame clonotypes and omits some of them. The sample records tens of thousands of clones, over 75% being singletons. Germline CDR1 is MDHEN and CDR2 is SYDVKM. The CDR3 covers 13 residues. Trimming left V 10 bases short and J 3 bases short, with 15 bases between. These data come from a study of OX40 agonist ivuxolimab in advanced cancers. The TCR originated in an adult with an advanced solid tumor such as melanoma, head and neck, liver or kidney cancer. The gene calls are TRBV28 and TRBJ1-2, with D possibly matching TRBD1 (5 bases). This sample comprised CD4+ or CD8+ T cells sorted from blood, obtained in a trial of the OX40 agonist ivuxolimab. Written as DNA, the CDR3 is TGTGCCACCCGCTCAGGGTCCTACTATGGCTACACCTTC. Amino acid sequence: CATRSGSYYGYTF.